The rows below give T cell receptor beta chains drawn from one sample of a study of T cell responses to AZD1222 COVID-19 vaccine. Clones were read by immunoSEQ multiplex PCR, and TCRdb kept only the in-frame ones, dropping some. The data hold about 120,000 clones, with 91% observed a single time. The material was peripheral blood, obtained on day 0 of AZD1222 vaccination. The receptor set was obtained from an adult in good health. CDR3s leave out the opening cysteine and the closing phenylalanine or tryptophan.

j_call: TRBJ1-1
v_call: TRBV5-1
cdr3_length: 12
cdr3_aa: ASSSGATGPEAF

j_call: TRBJ2-1
v_call: TRBV14
cdr3_length: 11
cdr3_aa: ASSQGVENEQF

j_call: TRBJ1-2
v_call: TRBV28
cdr3_length: 15
cdr3_aa: ASSLSPGRQANYGYT

j_call: TRBJ1-6
v_call: TRBV5-1
cdr3_length: 12
cdr3_aa: ASSRAGDGSPLH

j_call: TRBJ1-2
v_call: TRBV9
cdr3_length: 11
cdr3_aa: ASSTDTNYGYT

j_call: TRBJ1-5
v_call: TRBV6-2/TRBV6-3
cdr3_length: 14
cdr3_aa: ASSFTGTLSNQPQH

j_call: TRBJ1-5
v_call: TRBV7-9
cdr3_length: 16
cdr3_aa: ASSSDQTGGFSNQPQH

j_call: TRBJ1-5
v_call: TRBV2
cdr3_length: 13
cdr3_aa: ASSTQGAANQPQH

j_call: TRBJ1-5
v_call: TRBV30
cdr3_length: 12
cdr3_aa: AWSPVGSNQPQH

j_call: TRBJ1-5
v_call: TRBV6-2/TRBV6-3
cdr3_length: 11
cdr3_aa: ASSYSRLQPQH

j_call: TRBJ1-2
v_call: TRBV7-8
cdr3_length: 14
cdr3_aa: ASSLGVIEGSYGYT

j_call: TRBJ2-7
v_call: TRBV19
cdr3_length: 11
cdr3_aa: ASSPTGEYEQY

j_call: TRBJ2-5
v_call: TRBV7-2
cdr3_length: 12
cdr3_aa: ASSQWTAQETQY

j_call: TRBJ1-4
v_call: TRBV6-5
cdr3_length: 9
cdr3_aa: ASRQGWELF

j_call: TRBJ2-2
v_call: TRBV7-9
cdr3_length: 14
cdr3_aa: ASTRGAPPAAGELF

j_call: TRBJ2-3
v_call: TRBV19
cdr3_length: 12
cdr3_aa: ASIEGANPDTQY

j_call: TRBJ1-4
v_call: TRBV20-1
cdr3_length: 9
cdr3_aa: SARVGEKLF

j_call: TRBJ2-5
v_call: TRBV5-1
cdr3_length: 11
cdr3_aa: ASSKSGVETQY

j_call: TRBJ1-5
v_call: TRBV29-1
cdr3_length: 12
cdr3_aa: SIQTGNGNQPQH

j_call: TRBJ1-3
v_call: TRBV6-5
cdr3_length: 13
cdr3_aa: ASSIGTLSGNTIY

j_call: TRBJ2-7
v_call: TRBV18
cdr3_length: 12
cdr3_aa: ASSPPTSGYEQY

j_call: TRBJ2-7
v_call: TRBV6-5
cdr3_length: 12
cdr3_aa: ASSTGVSSYEQY

j_call: TRBJ1-1
v_call: TRBV5-4
cdr3_length: 12
cdr3_aa: ASSSRDRATEAF

j_call: TRBJ2-3
v_call: TRBV9
cdr3_length: 13
cdr3_aa: ASSVGGRGTDTQY

j_call: TRBJ1-2
v_call: TRBV30
cdr3_length: 10
cdr3_aa: AWSVSGNGYT

j_call: TRBJ1-2
v_call: TRBV5-1
cdr3_length: 12
cdr3_aa: ASSLLVSDYGYT

j_call: TRBJ1-6
v_call: TRBV7-9
cdr3_length: 9
cdr3_aa: ASNSDSPLH

j_call: TRBJ1-2
v_call: TRBV7-9
cdr3_length: 16
cdr3_aa: ASSLFPMTGGENYGYT